What follows is one T cell receptor beta chain and its context. The sample is drawn from a study of CD8+ T cells in alopecia areata. Study background: Patients in the treated group were given tofacitinib by mouth, 5 to 10 mg twice a day.

Germline V gives CDR1 SQVTM, CDR2 ANQGSEA. The CDR3 runs to 12 residues. V was pared by 6 bases and J by 8 bases, with 16 bases between. Following extraction, RNA underwent reverse transcription to cDNA, which served as the sequencing template. Some clones are missing from TCRdb's copy, which holds only in-frame ones; the method was immunoSEQ multiplex PCR. The sample contains fewer than 100,000 clones, nearly 45% of which appear only once. Sampling of alopecia areata patients yielded lesional scalp punch biopsies as well as peripheral blood. PBMC-derived CD4+ and CD8+ T cells were sorted. Sequencing input: CD4+ T cells sorted from blood. This sequence was found in a human donor with alopecia areata. The chain links TRBV29-1 to TRBJ1-2; D might be TRBD1 (5 bases). CDR3: CSVGDPEEGYTF. The CDR3 nucleotides read TGCAGCGTGGGGGACCCCGAGGAGGGCTACACCTTC.